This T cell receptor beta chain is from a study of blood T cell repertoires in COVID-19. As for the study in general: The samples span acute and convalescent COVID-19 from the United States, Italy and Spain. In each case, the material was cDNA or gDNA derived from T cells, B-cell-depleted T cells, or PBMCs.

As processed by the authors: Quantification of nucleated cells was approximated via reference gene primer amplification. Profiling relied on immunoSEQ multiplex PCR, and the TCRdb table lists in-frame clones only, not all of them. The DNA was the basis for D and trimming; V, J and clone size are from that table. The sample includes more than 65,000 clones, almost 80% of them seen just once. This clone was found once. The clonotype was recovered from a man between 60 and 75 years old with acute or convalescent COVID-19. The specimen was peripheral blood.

The CDR3 protein is CASGTGAGNTIYF. As DNA, the CDR3 is TGTGCCAGCGGGACAGGGGCTGGAAACACCATATATTTT. The chain joins TRBV12-3 or TRBV12-4 to TRBJ1-3; 10 nucleotides agree with TRBD1. The CDR3 covers 13 residues. Losses at the gene ends were 8 bases for V and 2 bases for J; bases not matched to a gene: 0.